This TCR beta chain was sequenced for a study of Ad26.COV2.S vaccination and SARS-CoV-2 variants. Study details: Once, or twice with 56 days between doses, Ad26.COV2.S was given intramuscularly.

The sample's treatment: 19 received Ad26.COV2.S at low or high dose, single or two shots; 5 received placebo; per-sample allocation not given. All samples were drawn on day 63, counting from the first vaccine or placebo injection. Donation came from an adult in Boston who was aged 18-55 years. Sequenced by immunoSEQ multiplex PCR; TCRdb stores in-frame clones only, minus some. The repertoire holds over 350,000 clones, with about 85% as singletons. This CDR3 spans 14 amino acids. Germline V gene data show CDR1 as KGHDR and CDR2 as SFDVKD. Between the trimmed V and J ends, which lost 4 bases and 5 bases, there was a span of 10 bases. In the case of this clone: What it recognizes is unknown.

General study findings and limits: After vaccination, reports described spike-specific CD8+ and CD4+ T cell responses as showing substantial breadth. Vaccinees and placebo recipients showed similar non-spike TCR breadth.

This clonotype originated in a person between 18 and 65 years old who received the Ad26.COV2.S COVID-19 vaccine or a placebo. This chain uses TRBV24-1 with TRBJ2-2; D is unclear. The sample in question was peripheral blood, obtained in a trial of Ad26.COV2.S vaccine versus placebo. Here the CDR3 DNA reads TGTGCCACCAGTGACCAAGGTGGGACCGGGGAGCTGTTTTTT. Encoded protein: CATSDQGGTGELFF.